Listed below are T cell receptor beta chains from one sample, sequenced in a study of blood T cell repertoires in COVID-19. Profiled with immunoSEQ multiplex PCR; TCRdb holds only in-frame clones, not every one. The sample contains 75,000 or so clones, around 83% of which appear only once. Sequences were obtained from peripheral blood. These receptors all come from a woman in her 70s with acute or convalescent COVID-19. Both conserved end residues are trimmed from each CDR3.

>TRBV27|TRBJ1-1
ASSSLTTGNTEAF
>TRBV3-1/TRBV3-2|TRBJ2-7
ASSLRGSGSLDEQY
>TRBV7-6|TRBJ2-1
ASSPGGGYNEQF
>TRBV19|TRBJ1-1
ASSIRGNTEAF
>TRBV5-4|TRBJ1-2
ASSLEQRANYGYT
>TRBV5-1|TRBJ1-6
ASSLERRHNSPLH
>TRBV6-6|TRBJ1-3
ASSPQGTGSGNTIY
>TRBV5-4|TRBJ2-7
ASSLGGPTVLGEQY
>TRBV28|TRBJ2-1
ASSFPNSGVYNEQF
>TRBV27|TRBJ2-2
ASSPSLLTGQRGRRTGELF
>TRBV30|TRBJ1-5
AWSGTVRAQPQH
>TRBV7-6|TRBJ2-7
ASSQQGYEQY
>TRBV19|TRBJ2-1
ASSIGTSMDEQF
>TRBV7-3|TRBJ2-7
ASSLTISGERLSEQY
>TRBV3-1/TRBV3-2|TRBJ2-5
ASSQAAEQETQY
>TRBV19|TRBJ2-1
ASSFRERNEQF
>TRBV2|TRBJ2-3
ASSGLAGGRGDTQY
>TRBV7-2|TRBJ2-3
ASSIYGTEEDTQY
>TRBV9|TRBJ2-2
ASSVDPHVPLADSRSTGELF
>TRBV6-5|TRBJ2-2
ASRRGSWGELF
>TRBV19|TRBJ2-3
ASSMRYSGSTDTQY
>TRBV11-2|TRBJ1-4
ASSLGRTGKNEKLF
>TRBV24-1|TRBJ1-2
ATSDLRPGTGYGYT
>TRBV12-3/TRBV12-4|TRBJ1-5
ASSQTGGQPQH
>TRBV7-9|TRBJ1-6
ASSPGTGYNSPLH
>TRBV27|TRBJ1-1
ASSSPGQLNTEAF
>TRBV2|TRBJ2-1
ASRRDRENEQF
>TRBV18|TRBJ2-5
ASSPISGRRETQY
>TRBV7-9|TRBJ1-2
ASSLGPQGGYT
>TRBV6-5|TRBJ1-4
ASSSTGVSNEKLF
>TRBV7-9|TRBJ1-3
ASSLGQGPGNTIY
>TRBV7-3|TRBJ1-2
ASSPTGVDGYT
>TRBV6-1|TRBJ1-4
ASSESRTGTEKLF
>TRBV20-1|TRBJ1-5
SASKRPTGQWSNQPQH
>TRBV4-2|TRBJ2-7
ASSQGIRGQYEQY
>TRBV5-1|TRBJ2-1
ASSIILAGGRNEQF
>TRBV12-3/TRBV12-4|TRBJ2-7
ASSYEGSGEQY
>TRBV3-1/TRBV3-2|TRBJ2-2
ASSQGTGVLKDGELF
>TRBV19|TRBJ1-2
ASSWRDYGYT
>TRBV4-2|TRBJ2-3
ASSPGLAGVEDTQY